The entry below gives a single T cell receptor (beta chain) sequence along with its context. Its antigen is undetermined. The sample originates from a study of cytomegalovirus exposure and HLA in healthy donors. Findings and caveats of the study: TCR clusters originating in the first cohort tended to co-occur in the 120 validation repertoires, according to a later analysis.

TCRdb's table, derived via immunoSEQ multiplex PCR, lists solely in-frame clones and lacks some. The sample includes about 98,000 clones, around 88% of them seen just once. The sample was PBMCs. The clonotype comes from a woman in her 30s in good health and CMV-seronegative.

CDR3 sequence reads: CSVDTSAYNEQFF. CDR3 DNA: TGCAGCGTTGACACTAGCGCCTACAATGAGCAGTTCTTC. The chain joins TRBV29-1 to TRBJ2-1; 7 bases are shared with TRBD2. This CDR3 spans 13 amino acids. V was pared by 3 bases and J by 2 bases, with 1 base of the junction left unmatched. Germline assignment: CDR1 SQVTM and CDR2 ANQGSEA.